This T cell receptor beta chain was recovered during a study of blood T cell repertoires in COVID-19. Germline values: CDR1 LNHDA, CDR2 SQIVND (reference sequence). The germline V and J ends were trimmed by 7 bases and 0 bases, with 13 bases remaining between them. CDR3 length: 16 amino acids. Authors' methods: Amplifying reference gene primers gave estimates of nucleated cell counts. Profiling relied on immunoSEQ multiplex PCR, and the TCRdb table lists in-frame clones only, not all of them. The DNA gave D and trimming, while V, J and clone size come from that table. The table has about 75,000 clones, around 89% seen once.

Sequenced input: peripheral blood. This clonotype originated in a human donor in a cohort sampled during active COVID-19. The chain combines TRBV19 with TRBJ2-6; D is unclear. The CDR3 spells CASNRLGASGANVLTF. DNA for the CDR3: TGTGCCAGTAATAGGTTGGGCGCCTCTGGGGCCAACGTCCTGACTTTC.